The 13 T cell receptor beta chains given below trace back to one sample, sequenced in a study of T cells in Graves' hyperthyroidism and ophthalmopathy. The source material, RNA transcripts, was used to amplify TCR beta CDR3 regions. Initially, a first-round RT-PCR of the TCR CDR3 employed the HTBI primer set. TCRdb reprocessed the multiplex PCR reads via MiXCR and lists one record per CDR3 protein. The sample holds roughly 550,000 distinct CDR3 sequences, 15% to 20% seen once. The specimen sequenced was blood. These receptors came from a woman younger than 45 with Graves' ophthalmopathy.

This clonotype showed up just a few times. CDR3 nucleotides: TGCAGTGCTAGATCGGGACTAGAACTCTACGAGCAGTACTTC. Translation: CSARSGLELYEQYF. The chain employs TRBV20-1 and TRBJ2-7; 8 bases fit TRBD2. Per germline, CDR1 DFQATT and CDR2 SNEGSKA (reference sequence). This CDR3 has 14 residues. With V trimmed by 2 bases and J by 3 bases, 6 bases remained unmatched.

V gene TRBV2 combines with J gene TRBJ2-3; TRBD2 aligns across 16 bases. Germline CDR1 reads SNHLY; CDR2 reads FYNNEI. The CDR3 has 19 residues. V shed 7 bases, J shed 5 bases, and the junction held 15 bases outside the gene matches. The CDR3 loop reads CASIRGTSGRANRLDTQYF. Here the CDR3 DNA reads TGTGCCAGCATCCGCGGGACTAGCGGGAGGGCCAATAGGTTAGATACGCAGTATTTT.

V and J are TRBV6-1 and TRBJ2-3; D ambiguous. The ends were cut back, 6 bases at V and 6 bases at J, with 10 bases in the middle. CDR3 length: 12 amino acids. Germline lookup yields CDR1 MNHNS and CDR2 SASEGT. CDR3 region: CASSQTADTQYF. The CDR3 DNA is TGTGCCAGCAGCCAAACAGCCGATACGCAGTATTTT.

This clonotype has more than one count but fewer than ten. J is TRBJ2-1 and V is TRBV20-1; D gene uncertain. CDR1 is DFQATT and CDR2 is SNEGSKA in the germline V gene (reference sequence). CDR3 length equals 14 residues. V shed 5 bases and J shed 8 bases, with 19 bases lying between them. CDR3 region: CSALTAEGHHEQFF. Written as DNA, the CDR3 is TGCAGTGCTCTCACGGCCGAAGGTCACCATGAGCAGTTCTTC.

This clonotype showed up many times. The chain employs TRBV24-1 and TRBJ1-5, with 7 bases fitting TRBD1. The ends lost 3 bases at V and 2 bases at J; junction bases unmatched: 6. This CDR3 region has 16 residues. From germline, CDR1 is KGHDR and CDR2 SFDVKD. The CDR3 spells CATSDVDRTGNQPQHF. CDR3 in DNA: TGTGCCACCAGTGATGTGGACAGGACGGGCAATCAGCCCCAGCATTTT.

This clonotype was recorded at least ten times. The rearrangement uses TRBV30 and TRBJ2-1; 8 bases match TRBD1. The germline gives CDR1 GTSNPN, CDR2 SVGIG (reference sequence). The CDR3 is 16 residues long. J lost 2 bases, V lost 7 bases, and 13 bases had no gene match. The CDR3 nucleotides read TGTGCCTCGTCTGAGGACAGGGTGAGCGCCTACAATGAGCAGTTCTTC. This gives the protein CASSEDRVSAYNEQFF.

This chain joins TRBV28 and TRBJ2-1, with D uncertain. Germline V CDR1 and CDR2: MDHEN, SYDVKM. Trimming removed 2 bases from V and 2 bases from J, with 10 bases in between. CDR3 size: 15 residues. This CDR3 reads CASSLGGVTYNEQFF. The CDR3 DNA reads as TGTGCCAGCAGTTTAGGTGGGGTTACCTACAATGAGCAGTTCTTC.

Ten or more counts support this clonotype. The V and J genes are TRBV12-3 or TRBV12-4 and TRBJ2-5; 10 bases match TRBD1. Germline trimming cut 5 bases from V and 2 bases from J; bases unmatched to any gene: 11. The CDR3 has 17 residues. The CDR3 DNA follows: TGTGCCAGCAGTCCCCTACACCGGGGACAGGGGCAAGAGACCCAGTACTTC. Its translation is CASSPLHRGQGQETQYF.

This clonotype was counted only a few times. The CDR3: CASSLARNYGYTF. Written as DNA, the CDR3 is TGTGCCAGCAGCCTCGCCCGAAACTATGGCTACACCTTC. This chain uses TRBV7-9 with TRBJ1-2; no definite D call. Germline V gives CDR1 SEHNR, CDR2 FQNEAQ (reference sequence). The CDR3 has 13 amino acids. Trimming left V 5 bases short and J 2 bases short, with 9 bases between.

This clonotype was recorded at least ten times. The V gene is TRBV14, the J gene TRBJ2-1; D gene ambiguous. Trimming removed 3 bases at V and 0 bases at J, with 9 bases between. The CDR3 has 15 amino acids. Germline V CDR1 and CDR2: SGHDN, FVKESK. The CDR3: CASSHLLSSYNEQFF. Here the CDR3 DNA reads TGTGCCAGCAGCCATCTGCTAAGCTCCTACAATGAGCAGTTCTTC.

On this clonotype itself: This clone may be a read error of a much larger clone one base away. The J gene is TRBJ2-7, the V gene TRBV13; D perhaps matches TRBD2 (5 bases). The CDR3 consists of 14 residues. Germline V gives CDR1 PRHDT, CDR2 FYEKMQ (reference sequence). Trimming took 5 bases from V and 4 from J, leaving 15 bases between them. CDR3 residues: CASSQTYGVYEQYF. The CDR3 nucleotides are TGTGCCAGCAGCCAAACATACGGGGTTTACGAGCAGTACTTC.

This clonotype was counted at least ten times. CDR3 protein: CASSPPGGGALYNEQFF. In DNA, the CDR3 is TGTGCCAGCAGTCCTCCGGGAGGGGGCGCGTTATACAATGAGCAGTTCTTC. V usage is TRBV12-3 or TRBV12-4 and J usage is TRBJ2-1; D possibly corresponds to TRBD2 (8 bases). The germline V and J ends were trimmed by 5 bases and 4 bases, with 21 bases remaining between them. The CDR3 loop spans 17 amino acids.

This clonotype was observed at least ten times. This rearrangement joins TRBV20-1 to TRBJ2-3; D could derive from TRBD1 or TRBD2 (5 bases each). CDR1 and CDR2 (germline): DFQATT, SNEGSKA (reference sequence). The CDR3 extends over 12 amino acids. Trimming took off 5 bases at V and 3 bases at J, with 9 bases between the two ends. The CDR3 DNA follows: TGCAGTGCTCAGGGAGTTACAGATACGCAGTATTTT. Encoded protein: CSAQGVTDTQYF.